These T cell receptor beta chains were read from a single sample in a study of technical replicates of blood from several donors. This table comes from immunoSEQ multiplex PCR, and its TCRdb copy is limited to in-frame clones, with some not included. The table lists more than 11,000 clones, roughly 80% of them singletons, with roughly a tenth in the top ten. The sequenced sample was PBMCs. The receptors shown here come from a human donor in good health. Each CDR3 is given with its conserved first and last residue. The D gene is left open where the match is weak. Expanded clones get a size class; other rows say once, few or many, or leave the size out.

CDR3nt: TGTGCCAGCAGCCTCGGGACAGTGAAAGAGACCCAGTACTTC
CDR3aa: CASSLGTVKETQYF
len: 14
j_gene: TRBJ2-5
abundance: .
d_gene: TRBD1
v_gene: TRBV7-9

CDR3nt: TGTGCCAGTAGACTCCCCGGGACTAGCGGGAAGACCGGGGAGCTGTTTTTT
CDR3aa: CASRLPGTSGKTGELFF
len: 17
j_gene: TRBJ2-2
abundance: .
d_gene: TRBD2
v_gene: TRBV19

CDR3nt: TGTGCCAGCAGCTTGATAACTAGCGGGGCGGGAGATACGCAGTATTTT
CDR3aa: CASSLITSGAGDTQYF
len: 16
j_gene: TRBJ2-3
abundance: .
d_gene: TRBD2
v_gene: TRBV7-6

CDR3nt: TGTGCCAGCAGCGGGGGTGTATGGGCGTCGGGAGAAGCTTTCTTT
CDR3aa: CASSGGVWASGEAFF
len: 15
j_gene: TRBJ1-1
abundance: .
d_gene: .
v_gene: TRBV9

CDR3nt: TGTGCCAGCAGACCTCAGAGGGCAGTGGGAGATCAGCCCCAGCATTTT
CDR3aa: CASRPQRAVGDQPQHF
len: 16
j_gene: TRBJ1-5
abundance: .
d_gene: .
v_gene: TRBV2

CDR3nt: TGTGCCAGCAGCTTGATGAGGGATGGCTACACCTTC
CDR3aa: CASSLMRDGYTF
len: 12
j_gene: TRBJ1-2
abundance: .
d_gene: .
v_gene: TRBV7-9

CDR3nt: TGTGCCAGTCTGGGGGACAGGGGGTACAATGAGCAGTTCTTC
CDR3aa: CASLGDRGYNEQFF
len: 14
j_gene: TRBJ2-1
abundance: .
d_gene: TRBD1
v_gene: TRBV2

CDR3nt: TGTGCCAGCAGCCATGGACAGGGTTCCACCGGGGAGCTGTTTTTT
CDR3aa: CASSHGQGSTGELFF
len: 15
j_gene: TRBJ2-2
abundance: .
d_gene: TRBD1
v_gene: TRBV5-8

CDR3nt: TGTGCCAGCAGGCAATCTGAGGGACAGAAAGCTTTCTTT
CDR3aa: CASRQSEGQKAFF
len: 13
j_gene: TRBJ1-1
abundance: few
d_gene: TRBD1
v_gene: TRBV7-3

CDR3nt: TGTGCCAGCAGTTGGGGGCCTCACACAGATACGCAGTATTTT
CDR3aa: CASSWGPHTDTQYF
len: 14
j_gene: TRBJ2-3
abundance: .
d_gene: .
v_gene: TRBV28

CDR3nt: TGTGCCACACTCGAAATGGGGACAGAGGCTTTCTTT
CDR3aa: CATLEMGTEAFF
len: 12
j_gene: TRBJ1-1
abundance: .
d_gene: TRBD1
v_gene: TRBV28

CDR3nt: TGTGCCAGCTCACCACCTATGGTACTAGCGGGACGGGAGCAGTTCTTC
CDR3aa: CASSPPMVLAGREQFF
len: 16
j_gene: TRBJ2-1
abundance: .
d_gene: TRBD2
v_gene: TRBV18

CDR3nt: TGTGCCAGCTCTAGCGGTTCTCAAGAGACCCAGTACTTC
CDR3aa: CASSSGSQETQYF
len: 13
j_gene: TRBJ2-5
abundance: .
d_gene: .
v_gene: TRBV18

CDR3nt: TGTGCCAGCAGCGTAGCGGGAGGATCCACCGGGGAGCTGTTTTTT
CDR3aa: CASSVAGGSTGELFF
len: 15
j_gene: TRBJ2-2
abundance: .
d_gene: TRBD2
v_gene: TRBV9

CDR3nt: TGTGCCAGCAGCGGGGGCCTAGCGGGAGCAGGGAGAAGGGAGACCCAGTACTTC
CDR3aa: CASSGGLAGAGRRETQYF
len: 18
j_gene: TRBJ2-5
abundance: .
d_gene: TRBD2
v_gene: TRBV7-9

CDR3nt: TGTGCCAGCAGTTGGTCGTGGTCGGAGGGCCAAAGCACCTCCTACGAGCAGTACTTC
CDR3aa: CASSWSWSEGQSTSYEQYF
len: 19
j_gene: TRBJ2-7
abundance: .
d_gene: .
v_gene: TRBV27

CDR3nt: TGCGCCAGCAGCCAAGATATCGGGACTAGCGGGAGGTCGGGTGAGCAGTTCTTC
CDR3aa: CASSQDIGTSGRSGEQFF
len: 18
j_gene: TRBJ2-1
abundance: once
d_gene: TRBD2
v_gene: TRBV4-1

CDR3nt: TGTGCCAGCAGCTTGCAGGAGAACACTGAAGCTTTCTTT
CDR3aa: CASSLQENTEAFF
len: 13
j_gene: TRBJ1-1
abundance: few
d_gene: .
v_gene: TRBV5-4

CDR3nt: TGTGCCAGCAGCTTAGCCCCGGGACAGGCGGTTTATTATGGCTACACCTTC
CDR3aa: CASSLAPGQAVYYGYTF
len: 17
j_gene: TRBJ1-2
abundance: .
d_gene: TRBD1
v_gene: TRBV7-8

CDR3nt: TGCGCCAGCACCAAACAGGGCTTTGAAGAGACCCAGTACTTC
CDR3aa: CASTKQGFEETQYF
len: 14
j_gene: TRBJ2-5
abundance: .
d_gene: .
v_gene: TRBV10-2

CDR3nt: TGTGCCAGCAGTTTCCGGGACTCCCGCTATGGCTACACCTTC
CDR3aa: CASSFRDSRYGYTF
len: 14
j_gene: TRBJ1-2
abundance: .
d_gene: .
v_gene: TRBV27

CDR3nt: TGCGCCAGCAGCTTGATGCTGCAGGGGAACACTGAAGCTTTCTTT
CDR3aa: CASSLMLQGNTEAFF
len: 15
j_gene: TRBJ1-1
abundance: few
d_gene: .
v_gene: TRBV5-1